This TCR beta chain was profiled in a study of shared clonotypes between healthy human individuals. Study-level findings and limits: Larger estimated richness was generally seen in naive subsets than in memory subsets. In a few donors, around 5% of naive CD4 clonotypes appeared in common.

Donors had no recently reported acute infections or vaccinations and were HIV-negative. Each replicate PCR on the sorted subsets used around 200 ng DNA (roughly 27,000 T cell genomes). The assay was immunoSEQ multiplex PCR, and TCRdb's table has in-frame clones only and misses some. The sample holds approximately 2,300,000 clones, around 93% seen once. To note about this clone: Its antigen is as yet unknown.

The TCR comes from a man aged 18 to 30 in good health. Some clones in this sample may be carry-over from other donors' samples. The material sequenced was naive CD4+ T cells from PBMCs. This sample's subset: CD45RA+ positively selected.

This CDR3 is CASSYGLADNEQYF. In DNA form, the CDR3 reads TGTGCCAGCAGTTACGGGCTAGCGGACAACGAGCAGTACTTC. This chain connects TRBV6-5 to TRBJ2-7; 7 bases agree with TRBD2. Germline V gene sequence: CDR1 MNHEY, CDR2 SVGAGI. CDR3 size: 14 residues. Unmatched junction bases numbered 6, after V lost 2 bases and J lost 5 bases.